This paragraph covers one TCR beta chain sequence. The antigen is not known. The sample is drawn from a study of cytomegalovirus exposure and HLA in healthy donors. Study in general: The 120 or so validation repertoires matched the roughly 700 first-cohort repertoires in platform, a later analysis reported.

The germline CDR1 and CDR2 sequences are SGHRS and YFSETQ. The CDR3 runs 16 residues. V lost 4 bases to trimming and J lost 1 base; unmatched junction nucleotides: 6. Whole-study results and caveats: Associated with cytomegalovirus, according to the listing, were approximately 160 TCR beta chains.

Here immunoSEQ multiplex PCR was the method, and the copy in TCRdb shows in-frame clones only, minus some. This table has about 110,000 clones, approximately 89% appearing once. Material: PBMCs. The V call is TRBV5-1, the J call TRBJ1-4; 8 nucleotides line up with TRBD1. The TCR was taken from a woman aged 18-29 years in good health and CMV-seronegative. The CDR3 nucleotides read TGCGCCAGCAGCCCACGGACAGGGTTAACTAATGAAAAACTGTTTTTT. Amino acids: CASSPRTGLTNEKLFF. Supplemented by reference TRBV5-1 and TRBJ1-4, the full variable domain reads KAGVTQTPRYLIKTRGQQVTLSCSPISGHRSVSWYQQTPGQGLQFLFEYFSETQRNKGNFPGRFSGRQFSNSRSEMNVSTLELGDSALYLCASSPRTGLTNEKLFFGSGTQLSVL.